The T cell receptor (beta chain) described here comes from a study of blood T cells in healthy people across ages. A second PCR of roughly 7 to 11 cycles used a sample-barcoded 5' primer and a J-beta primer mix. TCRdb reprocessed the 5' RACE reads via MiXCR and lists one record per CDR3 protein. The data show about 1.1 million distinct CDR3 sequences, roughly two fifths seen once. Trimming removed 4 bases from V and 0 bases from J; junction bases left unmatched: 9. The length of the CDR3 is 18 residues. From germline, CDR1 is MNHEY and CDR2 SMNVEV (reference sequence). About this clonotype: The antigen is undetermined.

Roughly 9 milliliters of peripheral blood were drawn from each donor. Study outcomes and limitations: Unsorted PBMCs prevented conclusive naive versus antigen-experienced comparison.

The chain recombines TRBV27 with TRBJ1-5, with 10 bases lining up with TRBD1. The source of this sequence is a man younger than 30 in good health. Sample: blood. In DNA, the CDR3 is TGTGCCAGCAGTTACCGGACGGACAGGGGGGATAGCAATCAGCCCCAGCATTTT. Encoded protein: CASSYRTDRGDSNQPQHF.